This is a list of T cell receptor beta chains from one sample in a study of CD8 T cells in Susac syndrome. TCRdb redid the calling of the immunoSEQ multiplex PCR reads with MiXCR, one entry per CDR3 protein. The table includes under 350,000 distinct CDR3 sequences, about 90% detected once. Sequencing was done on a sample of CD4+ T cells from PBMCs. Receptors originate from a human donor with multiple sclerosis. Both conserved end residues are part of each CDR3. Each record gives: V gene, clone size, J gene, D gene, CDR3 length, CDR3 protein, CDR3 DNA. A D gene is named only where the DNA matches it firmly. Only some rows state a clone size, as once, few, many or a class for expanded clones.

V gene: TRBV7-2
clone size: NA
J gene: TRBJ2-7
D gene: NA
CDR3 length: 14
CDR3 protein: CASSSRTARSEQYF
CDR3 DNA: TGTGCCAGCAGCTCTCGAACAGCCAGGAGCGAGCAGTACTTC

V gene: TRBV5-1
clone size: NA
J gene: TRBJ1-4
D gene: NA
CDR3 length: 15
CDR3 protein: CASSLRGGTNEKLFF
CDR3 DNA: TGCGCCAGCAGCTTGCGGGGGGGCACTAATGAAAAACTGTTTTTT

V gene: TRBV29-1
clone size: NA
J gene: TRBJ1-1
D gene: NA
CDR3 length: 12
CDR3 protein: CSVPKGYTEAFF
CDR3 DNA: TGCAGCGTTCCTAAGGGGTACACTGAAGCTTTCTTT

V gene: TRBV24-1
clone size: NA
J gene: TRBJ2-2
D gene: TRBD1
CDR3 length: 15
CDR3 protein: CATSDGQGFTGELFF
CDR3 DNA: TGTGCCACCAGTGATGGACAGGGATTCACCGGGGAGCTGTTTTTT

V gene: TRBV14
clone size: NA
J gene: TRBJ2-5
D gene: NA
CDR3 length: 14
CDR3 protein: CASSQVQGVETQYF
CDR3 DNA: TGTGCCAGCAGCCAAGTTCAGGGTGTCGAGACCCAGTACTTC

V gene: TRBV30
clone size: NA
J gene: TRBJ2-5
D gene: NA
CDR3 length: 13
CDR3 protein: CAWSVGGDRGQYF
CDR3 DNA: TGTGCCTGGAGTGTTGGGGGAGACCGAGGCCAGTACTTC

V gene: TRBV28
clone size: NA
J gene: TRBJ2-7
D gene: TRBD1
CDR3 length: 15
CDR3 protein: CASSSAGTGVYEQYF
CDR3 DNA: TGTGCCAGCAGTTCCGCCGGGACAGGGGTCTACGAGCAGTACTTC

V gene: TRBV6-2/TRBV6-3
clone size: NA
J gene: TRBJ1-1
D gene: NA
CDR3 length: 14
CDR3 protein: CASSYSRVNTEAFF
CDR3 DNA: TGTGCCAGCAGTTACTCCAGGGTGAACACTGAAGCTTTCTTT

V gene: TRBV20-1
clone size: once
J gene: TRBJ2-1
D gene: TRBD2
CDR3 length: 14
CDR3 protein: CSARSGRAGNEQFF
CDR3 DNA: TGCAGTGCTAGAAGCGGGAGGGCCGGCAATGAGCAGTTCTTC

V gene: TRBV7-2
clone size: NA
J gene: TRBJ2-1
D gene: TRBD2
CDR3 length: 15
CDR3 protein: CASSAQGLAGTEQFF
CDR3 DNA: TGTGCCAGCAGCGCCCAGGGACTAGCGGGAACTGAGCAGTTCTTC

V gene: TRBV7-9
clone size: NA
J gene: TRBJ2-1
D gene: NA
CDR3 length: 17
CDR3 protein: CASSLRIGAASYNEQFF
CDR3 DNA: TGTGCCAGCAGCTTAAGGATCGGGGCGGCCTCCTACAATGAGCAGTTCTTC